The 7 T cell receptor beta chains given below trace back to one sample, sequenced in a study of cytomegalovirus exposure and HLA in healthy donors. PCR primers comprised 60 Vbeta and 13 Jbeta primers. Clones were sequenced by immunoSEQ multiplex PCR, and TCRdb holds only the in-frame ones, with some missing. Its clone listing holds 150,000 to 200,000 clones. Sequenced sample: PBMCs. Receptor source: a woman aged 18-29 years in good health and CMV-seropositive.

CDR3 DNA sequence: TGTGCCAGCAGCTTAGCGGGGGGTAGTTTTTCGGGCGAGCAGTACTTC. This translates into CASSLAGGSFSGEQYF. The V gene is TRBV7-6, the J gene TRBJ2-7; a possible D gene is TRBD2 (6 bases). Germline CDR1 SGHVS, CDR2 FNYEAQ. V was trimmed by 0 bases and J by 6 bases, leaving 18 bases between them. The CDR3 has 16 amino acids.

This chain links TRBV2 with TRBJ1-3; D perhaps matches TRBD1 (5 bases). CDR1 SNHLY and CDR2 FYNNEI come from the germline V gene. Trimming cost V 5 bases and J 11 bases, with 10 bases left between them. The CDR3 is made up of 11 amino acids. The CDR3 nucleotides read TGTGCCAGCAGTTCCGGGACTGCCATATATTTT. The encoded protein is CASSSGTAIYF.

V and J are TRBV5-1 and TRBJ2-1; TRBD2 matches 11 bases. From germline, CDR1 is SGHRS and CDR2 YFSETQ. With 2 bases clipped from V and 9 bases from J, the junction kept 1 base outside the gene matches. This CDR3 contains 13 residues. CDR3 DNA sequence: TGCGCCAGCAGCTTACTAGCGGGAGTTGAGCAGTTCTTC. Translating it yields CASSLLAGVEQFF.

The V call is TRBV7-3, the J call TRBJ2-5, with TRBD2 matching over 7 bases. This CDR3 is 14 amino acids long. Unmatched junction bases numbered 4, after V lost 1 base and J lost 5 bases. Germline V CDR1 and CDR2: SGHTA, FQGTGA. For the CDR3, the DNA is TGTGCCAGCAGCTTAAACGGGGGGAAGGAGACCCAGTACTTC. Encoded protein: CASSLNGGKETQYF.

The chain employs TRBV4-1 and TRBJ2-2; the D is unclear. Germline CDR1 MGHRA, CDR2 YSYEKL. Trimming cost V 1 base and J 4 bases, with 10 bases left between them. This CDR3 region has 15 residues. As DNA, the CDR3 is TGCGCCAGCAGCCAAGTGGGCCAGTTCACCGGGGAGCTGTTTTTT. Protein product: CASSQVGQFTGELFF.

V usage is TRBV4-2 and J usage is TRBJ2-3, with 10 positions matching TRBD2. This CDR3 has 18 residues. Trimming at V came to 4 bases and at J to 5 bases, leaving 15 bases not matched to a gene. CDR1 is LGHNA, CDR2 YNFKEQ, per germline. The CDR3 nucleotides are TGTGCCAGCAGCCCCCGGGGGGGAGCGGGGGGGCAAGGAGATACGCAGTATTTT. This sequence encodes CASSPRGGAGGQGDTQYF.

The rearrangement uses TRBV4-1 and TRBJ2-1, with 11 positions matching TRBD2. The CDR3 contains 16 residues. Unmatched junction bases numbered 7, after V lost 2 bases and J lost 7 bases. The germline gives CDR1 MGHRA, CDR2 YSYEKL. CDR3 nucleotides: TGCGCCAGCAGCCAACTGCCTAGCGGGGGGCGGAATGAGCAGTTCTTC. Its protein product is CASSQLPSGGRNEQFF.